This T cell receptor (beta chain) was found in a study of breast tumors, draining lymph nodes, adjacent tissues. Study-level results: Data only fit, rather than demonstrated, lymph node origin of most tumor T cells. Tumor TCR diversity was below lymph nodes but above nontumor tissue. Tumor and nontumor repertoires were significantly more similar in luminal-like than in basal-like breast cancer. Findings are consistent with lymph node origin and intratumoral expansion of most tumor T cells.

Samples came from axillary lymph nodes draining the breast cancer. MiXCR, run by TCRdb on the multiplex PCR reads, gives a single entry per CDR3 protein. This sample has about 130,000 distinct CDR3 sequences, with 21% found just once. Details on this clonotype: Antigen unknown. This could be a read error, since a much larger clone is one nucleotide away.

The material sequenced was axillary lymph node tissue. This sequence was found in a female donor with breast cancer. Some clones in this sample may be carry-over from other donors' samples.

In DNA, the CDR3 is TGTGCCAGCAGCCGACTTTACTACGAGCAGAACTTC. Encoded protein: CASSRLYYEQNF. This sequence joins TRBV6-5 and TRBJ2-7, with D hard to call. The CDR3 totals 12 residues. Germline V gives CDR1 MNHEY, CDR2 SVGAGI.